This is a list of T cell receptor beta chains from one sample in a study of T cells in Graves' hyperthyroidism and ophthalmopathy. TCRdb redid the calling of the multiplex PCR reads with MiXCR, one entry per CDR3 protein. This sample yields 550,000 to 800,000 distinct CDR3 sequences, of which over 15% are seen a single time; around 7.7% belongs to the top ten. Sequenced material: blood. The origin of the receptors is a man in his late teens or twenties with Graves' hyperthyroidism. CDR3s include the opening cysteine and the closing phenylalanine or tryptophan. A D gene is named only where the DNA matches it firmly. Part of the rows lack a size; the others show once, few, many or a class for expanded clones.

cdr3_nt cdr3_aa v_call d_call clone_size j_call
TGTGCCAGCAACCGAGGTGGCTCCTACAATGAGCAGTTCTTC CASNRGGSYNEQFF TRBV7-8 . . TRBJ2-1
TGTGCCAGCAGATTAGGGACAGTGCTTTGGTGGTCGGATACGCAGTATTTT CASRLGTVLWWSDTQYF TRBV11-2 TRBD1 many TRBJ2-3
TGTGCCAGCAGTACGGGACTAGCCTACGAACACTACGAGCAGTACTTC CASSTGLAYEHYEQYF TRBV28 TRBD2 few TRBJ2-7
TGTGCCAGTAACCAGGGACCCTACAATGAGCAGTTCTTC CASNQGPYNEQFF TRBV19 . once TRBJ2-1
TGTGCCAGCTCACCACCGAACCAGCTAGACCCCTACGAGCAGTACTTC CASSPPNQLDPYEQYF TRBV18 . . TRBJ2-7
TGTGCCAGCAGCCAATACAGCGGGAGGCACTTTTACAATGAGCAGTTCTTC CASSQYSGRHFYNEQFF TRBV3-1 TRBD2 . TRBJ2-1
TGTGCCAGCAGGTCCCTAGCGGGAGGTGGTGGCTCCTACGAGCAGTACTTC CASRSLAGGGGSYEQYF TRBV11-2 TRBD2 . TRBJ2-7
TGTGCCACCAGTGATTTGTGGGATGAAGCTTTCTTT CATSDLWDEAFF TRBV24-1 . few TRBJ1-1
TGTGCCAGCAGTTTAAGTGGGGACAGGGGCCTCGAGTACTTC CASSLSGDRGLEYF TRBV12-3/TRBV12-4 TRBD1 few TRBJ2-5
TGTGCCAGCACCTCGGCGAGGAGTAAGGGGGAGACCCAGTACTTC CASTSARSKGETQYF TRBV27 . . TRBJ2-5
TGTGCCAGCGGATTCCAAGAGACCCAGTACTTC CASGFQETQYF TRBV6-2/TRBV6-3 . few TRBJ2-5
TGTGCCAGCAGCCGAGGCTACGCTCTCCTCACCAACCCCTACAATGAGCAGTTCTTC CASSRGYALLTNPYNEQFF TRBV14 . . TRBJ2-1
TGTGCCAGCAGGGGGACTAGCGGGAGGGACCCTAACAATGAGCAGTTCTTC CASRGTSGRDPNNEQFF TRBV6-2/TRBV6-3 TRBD2 few TRBJ2-1
TGTGCCAGCAGCTTAAGTAGTCCAGCGGGAGGGTACAATGAGCAGTTCTTC CASSLSSPAGGYNEQFF TRBV7-8 TRBD2 many TRBJ2-1
TGTGCCAGCAGTCAGGGTTCGATTTACAATGAGCAGTTCTTC CASSQGSIYNEQFF TRBV6-2/TRBV6-3 . once TRBJ2-1
TGTGCCAGCAGCCCTACAGGGGGCAGGCAGCCCCAGCATTTT CASSPTGGRQPQHF TRBV28 TRBD1 many TRBJ1-5
TGTGCCGTTCGGGGTGACCTTAGCACAGATACGCAGTATTTT CAVRGDLSTDTQYF TRBV6-1 . . TRBJ2-3
TGCGCCAGCAGCCAAGATCGGGGGGGCAACAATCAGCCCCAGCATTTT CASSQDRGGNNQPQHF TRBV4-1 . few TRBJ1-5